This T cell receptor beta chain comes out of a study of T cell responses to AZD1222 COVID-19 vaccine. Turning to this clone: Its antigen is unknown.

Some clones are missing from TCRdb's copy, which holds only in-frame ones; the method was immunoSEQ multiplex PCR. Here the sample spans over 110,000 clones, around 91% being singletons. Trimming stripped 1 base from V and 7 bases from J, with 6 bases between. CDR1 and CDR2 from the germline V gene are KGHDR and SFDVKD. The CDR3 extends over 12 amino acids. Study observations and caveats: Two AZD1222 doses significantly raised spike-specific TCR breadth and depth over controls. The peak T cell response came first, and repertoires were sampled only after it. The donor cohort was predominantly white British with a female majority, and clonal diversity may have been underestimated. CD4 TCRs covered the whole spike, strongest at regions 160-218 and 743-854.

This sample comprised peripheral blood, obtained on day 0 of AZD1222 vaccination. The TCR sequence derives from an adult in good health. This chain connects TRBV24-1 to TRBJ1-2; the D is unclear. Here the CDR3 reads CATSDFGGGYTF. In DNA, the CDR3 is TGTGCCACCAGTGATTTTGGCGGTGGCTACACCTTC.